This T cell receptor beta chain was identified during a study of radiation and T cells in renal cell carcinoma. About the study: Nephrectomy followed 15 Gy stereotactic body radiation by 4 weeks.

Time point reported: blood 2 weeks post-SBRT. Described treatment: 15 Gy SBRT to primary tumor, nephrectomy 4 weeks later. The patient's renal cell carcinoma had clear cell pathology. This clone was seen at least ten times. Trimming cost V 0 bases and J 7 bases, with 9 bases left between them. Per germline, CDR1 MGHRA and CDR2 YSYEKL. The CDR3 runs 13 residues. Profiled with immunoSEQ multiplex PCR; TCRdb holds only in-frame clones, not every one. The table shows 100,000 to 150,000 clones, with 65% to 85% occurring only once. The J gene is TRBJ1-2, the V gene TRBV4-1, with D unclear. The receptor was derived from a man aged 45-65 years with renal cell carcinoma. The sequencing used blood, collected from a patient whose treatment included radiotherapy and nephrectomy. The CDR3 loop is CASSQEGMSGYTF. In nucleotides, the CDR3 is TGCGCCAGCAGCCAAGAGGGGATGAGTGGCTACACCTTC.